The entry below describes one T cell receptor (beta chain). The same CDR3 arises from other DNA sequences in this sample as well. Study donors comprised healthy, HIV-negative adults devoid of recent acute infection or vaccination. Using immunoSEQ multiplex PCR, the repertoire was profiled, and TCRdb retains in-frame clones only, with some absent. The sample has 2 million to 2.5 million clones; roughly 90% are singletons. The source of the sample is a study of shared clonotypes between healthy human individuals. Trimming took 1 base from V and 10 from J, leaving 5 bases between them. Germline CDR1 and CDR2: DFQATT and SNEGSKA (reference sequence). The CDR3 is 10 residues long.

The clonotype comes from a man between 18 and 35 years old in good health. Some clones in this sample may be carry-over from other donors' samples. What was sequenced was naive CD4+ T cells from PBMCs. The subset: CD45RA+ positively selected. The rearrangement links TRBV20-1 to TRBJ2-1, with D unclear. This CDR3 reads CSARGTEQFF. In nucleotides, the CDR3 is TGCAGTGCTAGAGGTACGGAGCAGTTCTTC.